The T cell receptor (beta chain) under discussion was sequenced for a study of blood T cell repertoires in COVID-19. Study in general: COVID-19 samples from acute and convalescent phases originated in the United States, Italy and Spain. From T cells, B-cell-depleted T cells, or PBMCs came the material, which was cDNA or gDNA.

Source study methods: Amplification with reference gene primers provided the estimates of nucleated cell counts. Sequencing was performed with immunoSEQ multiplex PCR; in TCRdb, only in-frame clones are kept and a portion is missing. Clone size and the V and J calls come from that table; the DNA yielded D and trimming. The repertoire consists of more than 80,000 clones, with over 65% occurring once and the leading ten covering around 6.2%. CDR1 is LGHNT and CDR2 is FRNRAP in the germline V gene. Trimming shortened V by 8 bases and J by 17 bases, and 13 bases separated the two germline ends. The length of the CDR3 is 10 residues. Recruited during active infection, patients (from Seattle) were subsequently followed longitudinally.

V gene TRBV12-5 combines with J gene TRBJ1-6; the D is unclear. The origin of this receptor is a man older than 75 with COVID-19, enrolled during active disease. Sequenced: peripheral blood. In nucleotides, the CDR3 is TGTGCTAGTTCGGGGAACCCTGTCCACTTT. This sequence encodes CASSGNPVHF.